These T cell receptor beta chains were read from a single sample in a study of OX40 agonist ivuxolimab in advanced cancers. The protocol was immunoSEQ multiplex PCR, while the TCRdb copy is restricted to in-frame clones and leaves out a portion. The sample lists about 45,000 clones; approximately 86% were seen once. Sequencing was performed on CD4+ or CD8+ T cells sorted from blood, taken in a trial of the OX40 agonist ivuxolimab. Source of these receptors: an adult with an advanced solid tumor such as melanoma, head and neck, liver or kidney cancer. Both conserved end residues are part of each CDR3. The D gene is left open where the match is weak. The size field is filled for only some rows; it gives once, few, many or a size class.

j_gene: TRBJ2-3; d_gene: .; v_gene: TRBV12-5; abundance: .; CDR3nt: TGTGCTAGTGCCGATACGTGGGGGGGCGATACGCAGTATTTT; CDR3aa: CASADTWGGDTQYF
j_gene: TRBJ1-6; d_gene: .; v_gene: TRBV6-5; abundance: .; CDR3nt: TGTGCCAGCAGTTCCCGCAGAACAAATAATTCACCCCTCCACTTT; CDR3aa: CASSSRRTNNSPLHF
j_gene: TRBJ2-2; d_gene: TRBD1; v_gene: TRBV27; abundance: .; CDR3nt: TGTGCCAGCAGTTGGGAGACAGGGGGCGACACCGGGGAGCTGTTTTTT; CDR3aa: CASSWETGGDTGELFF
j_gene: TRBJ2-2; d_gene: .; v_gene: TRBV18; abundance: .; CDR3nt: TGTGCCAGCTCACCACCGGTACAGTCCGGGGAGCTGTTTTTT; CDR3aa: CASSPPVQSGELFF
j_gene: TRBJ1-3; d_gene: TRBD1; v_gene: TRBV6-5; abundance: once; CDR3nt: TGTGCCAGCAGCACAGGGGACTCTGGAAACACCATATATTTT; CDR3aa: CASSTGDSGNTIYF
j_gene: TRBJ1-2; d_gene: .; v_gene: TRBV5-8; abundance: .; CDR3nt: TGTGCCAGCAGGGGAGGCCGGGGCTACACCTTC; CDR3aa: CASRGGRGYTF
j_gene: TRBJ2-2; d_gene: .; v_gene: TRBV9; abundance: .; CDR3nt: TGTGCCAGCAGCGTAGGGGTCGCGAACACCGGGGAGCTGTTTTTT; CDR3aa: CASSVGVANTGELFF
j_gene: TRBJ1-6; d_gene: TRBD1; v_gene: TRBV19; abundance: .; CDR3nt: TGTGCCAGTAGTATGGGGCAGGGGGCGCTTACACCCCTCCACTTT; CDR3aa: CASSMGQGALTPLHF
j_gene: TRBJ2-2; d_gene: TRBD1; v_gene: TRBV14; abundance: .; CDR3nt: TGTGCCAGTACCCGGACAGGGTGGTCGGGGGAGCTGTTTTTT; CDR3aa: CASTRTGWSGELFF
j_gene: TRBJ1-1; d_gene: .; v_gene: TRBV5-1; abundance: .; CDR3nt: TGCGCCAGCAGCTTATTTGACTCTGAGAACACTGAAGCTTTCTTT; CDR3aa: CASSLFDSENTEAFF
j_gene: TRBJ2-5; d_gene: TRBD2; v_gene: TRBV9; abundance: .; CDR3nt: TGTGCCAGCAGCGTAGGTATGACTAGCGGGGCTCAAGAGACCCAGTACTTC; CDR3aa: CASSVGMTSGAQETQYF
j_gene: TRBJ2-5; d_gene: TRBD2; v_gene: TRBV19; abundance: .; CDR3nt: TGTGCCAGTAGTAAGGCTAGCGGTCAAGAGACCCAGTACTTC; CDR3aa: CASSKASGQETQYF
j_gene: TRBJ1-4; d_gene: TRBD1; v_gene: TRBV28; abundance: .; CDR3nt: TGTGCCAGCAGTTTCGAGAGGGGGCTTGAAAAACTGTTTTTT; CDR3aa: CASSFERGLEKLFF
j_gene: TRBJ2-3; d_gene: TRBD2; v_gene: TRBV6-4; abundance: .; CDR3nt: TGTGCCAGCAGTGTCTCCGGGACTAGCGGATACACAGATACGCAGTATTTT; CDR3aa: CASSVSGTSGYTDTQYF
j_gene: TRBJ2-7; d_gene: TRBD1; v_gene: TRBV19; abundance: .; CDR3nt: TGTGCCAGTAGCGGACAGGGGAGCGAGCAGTACTTC; CDR3aa: CASSGQGSEQYF
j_gene: TRBJ2-5; d_gene: .; v_gene: TRBV2; abundance: .; CDR3nt: TGTGCCAGGCAGGACAGTCCTCAAGAGACCCAGTACTTC; CDR3aa: CARQDSPQETQYF
j_gene: TRBJ2-3; d_gene: .; v_gene: TRBV29-1; abundance: .; CDR3nt: TGCAGCGCCGGGGTCGGGACTAGCACAGATACGCAGTATTTT; CDR3aa: CSAGVGTSTDTQYF